A single count supports the clone carrying this T cell receptor beta chain. Original methodology: Amplification of reference gene primers provided the estimated nucleated cell counts. Method: immunoSEQ multiplex PCR; TCRdb's copy keeps in-frame clones and lacks some. Clone size and the V and J calls come from that table; the DNA yielded D and trimming. The table includes approximately 150,000 clones, 65% to 85% detected once. The CDR3 covers 16 residues. Deletions cut 4 bases from V and 3 bases from J, with 19 bases between. Germline V lookup: CDR1 GTSNPN, CDR2 SVGIG (reference sequence). This specimen comes from a study of blood T cell repertoires in COVID-19. Study overall: The United States, Italy and Spain supplied acute and convalescent COVID-19 samples.

The clonotype was recovered from a man aged 70 or older who had been exposed to COVID-19. Sample: PBMCs or T cells enriched from blood (not recorded which). This chain joins TRBV30 and TRBJ2-1; weak D call: TRBD2 (7 bases). The CDR3 protein is CAWTGTWGGLYNEQFF. CDR3 DNA: TGTGCCTGGACCGGCACTTGGGGGGGGCTCTACAATGAGCAGTTCTTC. The full variable domain, in which reference TRBV30 and TRBJ2-1 provide the parts outside the CDR3, is SQTIHQWPATLVQPVGSPLSLECTVEGTSNPNLYWYRQAAGRGLQLLFYSVGIGQISSEVPQNLSASRPQDRQFILSSKKLLLSDSGFYLCAWTGTWGGLYNEQFFGPGTRLTVL.